The sequence of this TCR beta chain was determined in a study of T cell responses to AZD1222 COVID-19 vaccine. The CDR3 is 12 amino acids. Per the germline V gene, CDR1 is SQVTM and CDR2 is ANQGSEA. Trimming shortened V by 2 bases and J by 2 bases, and 4 bases separated the two germline ends. Repertoires were generated with immunoSEQ multiplex PCR, while TCRdb's copy carries only in-frame clones and drops some. Found here are around 140,000 clones, 92% of them singletons; the top ten hold 5%. The TCR originated in an adult in good health. The source material was peripheral blood, sampled on day 0 of AZD1222 vaccination. The chain has TRBV29-1 and TRBJ1-3; D is undetermined. The chain's CDR3 is CSVETAGNTIYF. The CDR3, as DNA: TGCAGCGTTGAAACTGCTGGAAACACCATATATTTT.